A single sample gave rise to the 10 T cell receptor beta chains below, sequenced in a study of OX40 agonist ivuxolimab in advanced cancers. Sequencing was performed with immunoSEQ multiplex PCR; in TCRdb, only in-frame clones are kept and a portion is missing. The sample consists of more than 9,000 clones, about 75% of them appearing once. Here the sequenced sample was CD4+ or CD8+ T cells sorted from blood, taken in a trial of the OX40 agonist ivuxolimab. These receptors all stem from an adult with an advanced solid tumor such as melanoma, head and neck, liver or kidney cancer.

The DNA of the CDR3 is TGTGCCAGCAGCTTCGGACAGGGTGTTTGGTACGAGCAGTACTTC. Its translation: CASSFGQGVWYEQYF. This chain uses TRBV7-2 with TRBJ2-7, with 8 bases lining up with TRBD1. Looked up from germline, CDR1 is SGHTA and CDR2 is FQGNSA. The CDR3 has 15 amino acids. Trimming took 3 bases from V and 4 from J; bases not matched to a gene: 8.

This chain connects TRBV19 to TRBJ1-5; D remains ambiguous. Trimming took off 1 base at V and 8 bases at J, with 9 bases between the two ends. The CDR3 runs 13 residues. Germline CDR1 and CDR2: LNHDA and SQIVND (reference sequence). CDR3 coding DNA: TGTGCCAGTAGTATAGTTCTTCTAGAGCCCCAGCATTTT. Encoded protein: CASSIVLLEPQHF.

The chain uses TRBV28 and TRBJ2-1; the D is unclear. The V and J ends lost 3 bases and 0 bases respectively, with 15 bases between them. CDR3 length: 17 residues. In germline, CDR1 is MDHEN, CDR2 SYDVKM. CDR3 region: CASSFPLDRVSYNEQFF. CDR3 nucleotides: TGTGCCAGCAGTTTTCCATTGGATAGGGTCTCCTACAATGAGCAGTTCTTC.

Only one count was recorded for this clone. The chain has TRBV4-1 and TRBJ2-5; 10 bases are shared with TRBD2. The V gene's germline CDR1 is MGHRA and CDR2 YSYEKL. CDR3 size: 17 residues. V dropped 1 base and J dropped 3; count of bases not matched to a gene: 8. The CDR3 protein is CASSQGWSLAGEETQYF. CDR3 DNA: TGCGCCAGCAGCCAAGGGTGGAGCCTAGCGGGAGAAGAGACCCAGTACTTC.

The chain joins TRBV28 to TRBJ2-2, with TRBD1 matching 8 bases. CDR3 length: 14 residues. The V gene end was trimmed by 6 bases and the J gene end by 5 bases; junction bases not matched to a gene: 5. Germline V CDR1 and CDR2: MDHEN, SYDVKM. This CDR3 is CASSLTGVTGELFF. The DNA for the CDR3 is TGTGCCAGCAGCCTGACAGGGGTTACCGGGGAGCTGTTTTTT.

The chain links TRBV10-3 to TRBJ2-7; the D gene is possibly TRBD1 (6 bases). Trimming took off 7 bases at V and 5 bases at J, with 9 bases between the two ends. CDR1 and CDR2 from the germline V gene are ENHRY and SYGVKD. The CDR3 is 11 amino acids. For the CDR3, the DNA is TGTGCCATCATGGACAGCCACGAGCAGTACTTC. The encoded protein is CAIMDSHEQYF.

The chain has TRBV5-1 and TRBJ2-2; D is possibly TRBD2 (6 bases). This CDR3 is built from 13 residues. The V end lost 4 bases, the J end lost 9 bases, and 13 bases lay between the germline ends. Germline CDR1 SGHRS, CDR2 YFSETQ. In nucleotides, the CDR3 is TGCGCCAGCAGCCTGACGGGGGAGAGGGAGCTGTTTTTT. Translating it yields CASSLTGERELFF.

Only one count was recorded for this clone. The CDR3 DNA follows: TGTGCCAGTAGTAGACTAGCGGGAAGGAATGAGCAGTTCTTC. Amino acid sequence: CASSRLAGRNEQFF. The chain joins TRBV19 to TRBJ2-1, with TRBD2 identical over 11 bases. Germline assignment: CDR1 LNHDA and CDR2 SQIVND (reference sequence). This CDR3 region has 14 residues. With V trimmed by 4 bases and J by 7 bases, 3 bases remained unmatched.

The CDR3 DNA sequence: TGTGCCAGCAGACGCCAGACAGCCCAATATCAGCCCCAGCATTTT. Amino acid sequence: CASRRQTAQYQPQHF. This chain connects TRBV28 to TRBJ1-5; D may be TRBD1 (5 bases). Germline values: CDR1 MDHEN, CDR2 SYDVKM. Trimming stripped 6 bases from V and 5 bases from J, with 17 bases between. This CDR3 is built from 15 residues.

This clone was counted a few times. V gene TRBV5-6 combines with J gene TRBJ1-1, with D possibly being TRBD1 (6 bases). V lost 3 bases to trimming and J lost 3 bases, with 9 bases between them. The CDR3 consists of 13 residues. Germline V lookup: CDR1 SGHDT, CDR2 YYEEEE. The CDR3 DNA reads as TGTGCCAGCAGCTACAGGGAGGACACTGAAGCTTTCTTT. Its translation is CASSYREDTEAFF.